The 17 T cell receptor beta chains below all came from one sample that was sequenced in a study of immune characterization of retroperitoneal liposarcoma. TCRdb processed the PCR reads anew with MiXCR; each CDR3 protein has one entry. The table lists fewer than 1,500 distinct CDR3 sequences, around 40% of them singletons, with roughly half in the top ten. The sequenced material came from tumor tissue. The origin of the receptors is a male donor with retroperitoneal liposarcoma.

The V call is TRBV6-4, the J call TRBJ2-1; TRBD2 agrees at 10 bases. This CDR3 is 14 amino acids long. CDR1 is MRHNA, CDR2 SNTAGT, per germline. Germline trimming cut 8 bases from V and 7 bases from J; bases unmatched to any gene: 8. The CDR3 loop is CASASGREGNEQFF. CDR3 coding DNA: TGTGCCAGCGCAAGCGGGAGGGAAGGGAATGAGCAGTTCTTC.

The V call is TRBV7-2, the J call TRBJ2-1; D is ambiguous. Gene TRBJ2-7 matches the end of the DNA better, so the J call may be wrong. The CDR3 length is 13 residues. The germline CDR1 and CDR2 sequences are SGHTA and FQGNSA. CDR3 DNA sequence: TGTGCCAGCAGCTTAGGCATGTACAATGAGCAGTACTTC. This gives the protein CASSLGMYNEQYF.

The V gene is TRBV6-6, the J gene TRBJ2-1; 7 bases map to TRBD2. This CDR3 is 14 amino acids long. Looked up from germline, CDR1 is MNHNY and CDR2 is SVGAGI (reference sequence). With V trimmed by 8 bases and J by 10 bases, 14 bases remained unmatched. The CDR3 here is CASAGGAGVQEQFF. CDR3 DNA sequence: TGTGCCAGCGCTGGTGGGGCGGGAGTTCAGGAGCAGTTCTTC.

The rearrangement links TRBV6-8 to TRBJ2-2, with 10 bases fitting TRBD1. The CDR3 contains 16 residues. Germline V CDR1 and CDR2: MNHGY, SAAAGT. Trimming cost V 0 bases and J 3 bases; bases outside gene matches: 1. CDR3 sequence reads: CASSYSGTGDTGELFF. The CDR3 nucleotides are TGTGCCAGCAGTTACTCCGGGACAGGGGACACCGGGGAGCTGTTTTTT.

This clonotype has a single count. The gene calls are TRBV27 and TRBJ2-1; possible D gene TRBD1, 6 bases. The CDR3 runs 15 residues. V was clipped by 2 bases and J by 5 bases, with 13 bases between them. Germline assignment: CDR1 MNHEY and CDR2 SMNVEV (reference sequence). The CDR3 here is CASSLRGQRNNEQFF. CDR3 bases: TGTGCCAGCAGTTTACGTGGACAGCGAAACAATGAGCAGTTCTTC.

V is TRBV7-3 and J is TRBJ2-1; tentative D call: TRBD2 (6 bases). The CDR3 contains 13 residues. Trimming cost V 5 bases and J 5 bases, with 10 bases left between them. From germline, CDR1 is SGHTA and CDR2 FQGTGA. The CDR3 spells CASSRGGNNEQFF. CDR3 sequence (DNA): TGTGCCAGCAGCCGTGGGGGGAACAATGAGCAGTTCTTC.

This clonotype was observed a few times. The genes are TRBV6-1 and TRBJ2-1; TRBD1 matches at 7 bases. The tail of the sequence fits TRBJ2-7 better, so the J call may be wrong. This CDR3 contains 14 residues. Germline V CDR1 and CDR2: MNHNS, SASEGT. CDR3 coding DNA: TGTGCCAGCAGTTACAGGGGCCAGTCCTACGAGCAGTACTTC. This encodes CASSYRGQSYEQYF.

The chain couples TRBV7-2 to TRBJ2-5, with TRBD1 identical over 8 bases. The ends lost 1 base at V and 11 bases at J; junction bases unmatched: 12. Germline CDR1 is SGHTA and CDR2 is FQGNSA. The CDR3 runs 15 residues. CDR3 protein: CASSLDTGGYNEQYF. CDR3 sequence (DNA): TGTGCCAGCAGCTTAGATACAGGGGGGTACAATGAGCAGTACTTC.

Within the sample, this clonotype is large. The V and J genes are TRBV11-2 and TRBJ2-1; 12 nucleotides agree with TRBD2. Per the germline V gene, CDR1 is SGHAT and CDR2 is FQNNGV. V gave up 6 bases and J gave up 7 bases; unmatched junction bases: 10. This CDR3 has 16 amino acids. CDR3 coding DNA: TGTGCCAGCAGGGGGCTAGCGGGAGGGCTCGAGAATGAGCAGTTCTTC. Its translation: CASRGLAGGLENEQFF.

This clonotype appeared a single time. This chain connects TRBV7-2 to TRBJ2-1; TRBD1 might be the D (6 bases). The CDR3 sequence is 15 residues long. Germline-derived CDR1 and CDR2 are SGHTA and FQGNSA. Trimming cost V 3 bases and J 10 bases, with 19 bases left between them. CDR3 DNA sequence: TGTGCCAGCAGCTTCTTCCGGACAGACTCCTACGAGCAGTTCTTC. This gives the protein CASSFFRTDSYEQFF.

This clonotype was seen a handful of times. V gene TRBV6-1 combines with J gene TRBJ2-1; D might be TRBD2 (5 bases). V shed 7 bases and J shed 10 bases, with 26 bases lying between them. The CDR3 spans 16 residues. Germline CDR1 reads MNHNS; CDR2 reads SASEGT. The chain's CDR3 is CASKTLTYSGEYEQFF. CDR3 bases: TGTGCCAGCAAGACCTTGACCTACAGCGGCGAATACGAGCAGTTCTTC.

This clonotype has only one observation. The V call is TRBV10-2, the J call TRBJ2-3; TRBD2 matches at 7 bases. This CDR3 is 14 amino acids long. Germline CDR1 and CDR2: WSHSY and SAAADI. V trimming: 6 bases; J trimming: 3 bases; junction bases outside the gene matches: 6. The CDR3 nucleotides read TGCGCCAGCAGAACGGGGGGAGGTACAGATACGCAGTATTTT. Protein sequence: CASRTGGGTDTQYF.

This chain uses TRBV6-2 or TRBV6-3 with TRBJ1-1, with D possibly matching TRBD1 (5 bases). Looked up from germline, CDR1 is MNHEY and CDR2 is SVGEGT. This CDR3 region has 15 residues. Between the trimmed V and J ends, which lost 2 bases and 4 bases, there was a span of 14 bases. CDR3 sequence reads: CASSYTGGGVTEAFF. For the CDR3, the DNA is TGTGCCAGCAGTTACACCGGGGGGGGTGTCACTGAAGCTTTCTTT.

This chain connects TRBV6-6 to TRBJ2-1; D remains unclear. The closer fit of TRBJ2-5 to the DNA end suggests the J call may be wrong. This CDR3 spans 11 amino acids. Looked up from germline, CDR1 is MNHNY and CDR2 is SVGAGI (reference sequence). The CDR3 reads CASSSPETQYF. As DNA, the CDR3 is TGTGCCAGCAGTTCCCCAGAGACCCAGTACTTC.

This clonotype is classed as medium-sized. The genes are TRBV6-1 and TRBJ2-1, with 10 bases that match TRBD2. V trimming: 4 bases; J trimming: 8 bases; junction bases outside the gene matches: 5. The V gene's germline CDR1 is MNHNS and CDR2 SASEGT. This CDR3 spans 14 amino acids. The CDR3 sequence is CASSGLAGVHEQFF. CDR3 DNA: TGTGCCAGCAGTGGGCTAGCGGGAGTACATGAGCAGTTCTTC.

A few counts support this clonotype. The V call is TRBV12-3 or TRBV12-4, the J call TRBJ2-5; 8 nucleotides line up with TRBD2. The end of the DNA is better explained by TRBJ2-1, so the J call may be wrong. This CDR3 has 14 amino acids. CDR3: CASTVAGSNNEQFF. Here the CDR3 DNA reads TGTGCCAGCACGGTAGCGGGGAGTAACAATGAGCAGTTCTTC.

This clonotype has just one count. J is TRBJ2-5 and V is TRBV6-8; 8 positions match TRBD1. This CDR3 is 12 amino acids long. Germline V gene lookup returns CDR1 MNHGY and CDR2 SAAAGT. V trimming: 7 bases; J trimming: 2 bases; junction bases outside the gene matches: 0. The CDR3 sequence: CASNRGQETQYF. CDR3 sequence (DNA): TGTGCCAGCAACAGGGGGCAAGAGACCCAGTACTTC.